Below, 28 T cell receptor beta chains from the same sample are listed, as sequenced in a study of OX40 agonist ivuxolimab in advanced cancers. Generated by immunoSEQ multiplex PCR, the TCRdb table keeps only in-frame clones and is missing some. The sample consists of around 70,000 clones, roughly 84% of them appearing once. Sample: CD4+ or CD8+ T cells sorted from blood, taken in a trial of the OX40 agonist ivuxolimab. The receptors were gathered from an adult with an advanced solid tumor such as melanoma, head and neck, liver or kidney cancer.

This chain joins TRBV7-9 and TRBJ1-3; TRBD1 might be the D (5 bases). CDR1 and CDR2 from the germline V gene are SEHNR and FQNEAQ (reference sequence). V dropped 2 bases and J dropped 3 bases, with 14 bases sitting between them. This CDR3 has 16 residues. CDR3 amino acids: CASSLLVRQSGNTIYF. The CDR3 nucleotides read TGTGCCAGCAGCTTATTGGTCCGACAGAGTGGAAACACCATATATTTT.

In its sample, this clone was seen a few times. CDR3 sequence: CATSRDFRGGGELFF. The CDR3 bases are TGTGCCACCAGCAGAGATTTCAGAGGGGGAGGGGAGCTGTTTTTT. The chain has TRBV15 and TRBJ2-2; D might be TRBD1 (6 bases). The CDR3 is 15 amino acids. V was cut by 0 bases and J by 8 bases, with 13 bases left in between. Germline V gene data show CDR1 as LNHNV and CDR2 as YYDKDF (reference sequence).

The J gene is TRBJ2-2, the V gene TRBV18; D gene unclear. The germline CDR1 and CDR2 sequences are KGHSH and LQKENI. V lost 4 bases and J lost 5, with 8 bases in between. This CDR3 has 13 residues. CDR3 protein: CASSQARTGELFF. DNA for the CDR3: TGTGCCAGCTCACAAGCCCGTACCGGGGAGCTGTTTTTT.

CDR3 amino acids: CASNQQGDPGYTF. CDR3 in DNA: TGTGCCAGCAACCAACAGGGGGACCCTGGCTACACCTTC. The chain combines TRBV6-5 with TRBJ1-2, with 8 bases lining up with TRBD1. Trimming at V came to 7 bases and at J to 7 bases, leaving 8 bases not matched to a gene. The CDR3 consists of 13 residues. Germline assignment: CDR1 MNHEY and CDR2 SVGAGI.

The V gene is TRBV6-1, the J gene TRBJ2-1; 13 bases align to TRBD2. The V gene's germline CDR1 is MNHNS and CDR2 SASEGT. The length of the CDR3 is 15 residues. The V gene end was trimmed by 5 bases and the J gene end by 9 bases; junction bases not matched to a gene: 7. The CDR3 coding sequence is TGTGCCAGCAGTCCCGGACTAGCGGGGGAGGGTGAGCAGTTCTTC. This translates into CASSPGLAGEGEQFF.

This chain joins TRBV7-2 and TRBJ1-2; no firm D call. This CDR3 spans 11 amino acids. Germline values: CDR1 SGHTA, CDR2 FQGNSA. Trimming left V 4 bases short and J 4 bases short, with 4 bases between. The CDR3 bases are TGTGCCAGCAGCTCGGTCTATGGCTACACCTTC. Amino acid sequence: CASSSVYGYTF.

This chain joins TRBV27 and TRBJ1-2; 7 bases line up with TRBD1. Unmatched junction bases numbered 7, after V lost 5 bases and J lost 7 bases. The CDR3 has 13 amino acids. Germline-derived CDR1 and CDR2 are MNHEY and SMNVEV (reference sequence). The CDR3 loop is CASSPYRGSGYTF. CDR3 bases: TGTGCCAGCAGTCCATACAGGGGCAGTGGCTACACCTTC.

This chain joins TRBV7-3 and TRBJ2-5; 10 bases are a match to TRBD2. Germline V lookup: CDR1 SGHTA, CDR2 FQGTGA. Trimming removed 5 bases from V and 5 bases from J; junction bases left unmatched: 14. The CDR3 length is 17 residues. CDR3 in amino acids: CASSPGALAGVMETQYF. CDR3 nucleotides: TGTGCCAGCAGCCCGGGCGCTCTAGCGGGGGTTATGGAGACCCAGTACTTC.

CDR3: CASSQDGQDSTYNEQFF. The CDR3, as DNA: TGCGCCAGCAGCCAAGATGGTCAGGACAGCACCTACAATGAGCAGTTCTTC. The chain has TRBV4-3 and TRBJ2-1, with D maybe TRBD1 (6 bases). Trimming took 0 bases from V and 2 from J, leaving 14 bases between them. There are 17 residues in the CDR3. CDR1 LGHNA and CDR2 YSLEER come from the germline V gene.

The V and J genes are TRBV7-3 and TRBJ2-5, with D maybe TRBD2 (7 bases). The CDR3 loop spans 16 amino acids. V was trimmed by 2 bases and J by 3 bases, leaving 16 bases between them. Germline CDR1 is SGHTA and CDR2 is FQGTGA. The CDR3, as DNA: TGTGCCAGCAGCTTATCAGTAGGGGGGGTCAAAGAGACCCAGTACTTC. Its protein is CASSLSVGGVKETQYF.

V and J are TRBV25-1 and TRBJ2-2, with 7 bases lining up with TRBD1. Per germline, CDR1 MGHDK and CDR2 SYGVNS. The CDR3 runs 14 residues. Losses at the gene ends were 7 bases for V and 3 bases for J; bases not matched to a gene: 5. For the CDR3, the DNA is TGTGCCAGCACTAGGGGGCAGGACACCGGGGAGCTGTTTTTT. This encodes CASTRGQDTGELFF.

The chain uses TRBV11-2 and TRBJ2-5; D is perhaps TRBD1 or TRBD2 (6 bases each). The CDR3 has 13 amino acids. Between the trimmed V and J ends, which lost 7 bases and 5 bases, there was a span of 14 bases. Germline CDR1 and CDR2: SGHAT and FQNNGV. CDR3 sequence (DNA): TGTGCCAGCACCCCTGGGGGGCAGGAGACCCAGTACTTC. It translates to CASTPGGQETQYF.

The chain is built from TRBV19 and TRBJ1-5; D call uncertain. The V and J ends lost 6 bases and 1 base respectively, with 7 bases between them. Germline V CDR1 and CDR2: LNHDA, SQIVND (reference sequence). This CDR3 has 13 residues. The DNA for the CDR3 is TGTGCCAGTAGGGGTGTAAGCAATCAGCCCCAGCATTTT. Protein product: CASRGVSNQPQHF.

The rearrangement joins TRBV2 to TRBJ1-6; TRBD1 matches 7 bases. The CDR3 sequence is 14 residues long. The V gene's germline CDR1 is SNHLY and CDR2 FYNNEI. The junction had 3 bases not matched to a gene; V was cut back by 5 bases and J by 5 bases. The CDR3 coding sequence is TGTGCCAGCAGTCTCAGGGGGGATAATTCACCCCTCCACTTT. It is translated as CASSLRGDNSPLHF.

J is TRBJ1-4 and V is TRBV7-2, with 9 bases identical to TRBD1. V lost 0 bases, J lost 8 bases, and 7 bases stayed unmatched. The CDR3 extends over 16 amino acids. Germline CDR1 is SGHTA and CDR2 is FQGNSA. CDR3 DNA: TGTGCCAGCAGCTTAGCGTCCCCGGGACAGGGAGAAAAACTGTTTTTT. Translation gives CASSLASPGQGEKLFF.

This chain links TRBV9 with TRBJ1-1, with D perhaps matching TRBD1 (6 bases). Trimming removed 3 bases from V and 0 bases from J, with 12 bases in between. Germline loops: CDR1 SGDLS, CDR2 YYNGEE. The CDR3 loop spans 15 amino acids. The CDR3 reads CASSGSGTLNTEAFF. As DNA, the CDR3 is TGTGCCAGCAGCGGTTCCGGGACATTGAACACTGAAGCTTTCTTT.

This clone was seen a handful of times. The chain is built from TRBV6-1 and TRBJ2-5; D unclear. The V end lost 10 bases, the J end lost 0 bases, and 12 bases lay between the germline ends. The CDR3 sequence is 13 residues long. CDR1 MNHNS and CDR2 SASEGT come from the germline V gene. Here the CDR3 DNA reads TGTGCCACCCTACGAACCTACCAAGAGACCCAGTACTTC. Encoded protein: CATLRTYQETQYF.

The chain carries TRBV9 and TRBJ2-2; TRBD1 matches 9 bases. The V and J ends lost 5 bases and 3 bases, in that order; junction bases with no gene match: 14. Per germline, CDR1 SGDLS and CDR2 YYNGEE. The CDR3 totals 18 residues. The CDR3 nucleotides are TGTGCCAGCAGTGCACAGGGGGCGCAAAAGGTGGACACCGGGGAGCTGTTTTTT. This translates into CASSAQGAQKVDTGELFF.

V and J are TRBV6-5 and TRBJ1-5; D call uncertain. V lost 4 bases and J 6 bases, leaving 10 bases between the germline ends. The CDR3 loop spans 13 amino acids. Germline CDR1 is MNHEY and CDR2 is SVGAGI. The CDR3 region is CASSFGHRQPQHF. The CDR3 nucleotides read TGTGCCAGCAGTTTTGGGCATCGTCAGCCCCAGCATTTT.

This chain connects TRBV7-9 to TRBJ1-5, with a weak D call TRBD1 (5 bases). Germline lookup yields CDR1 SEHNR and CDR2 FQNEAQ (reference sequence). This CDR3 is 13 amino acids long. With 3 bases removed from V and 11 bases from J, the gap between germline ends came to 14 bases. DNA for the CDR3: TGTGCCAGCAGCTTCGGGACCGGGTCGGCCCAGCATTTT. It encodes CASSFGTGSAQHF.

The rearrangement uses TRBV7-9 and TRBJ2-7; D gene unclear. CDR1 and CDR2 (germline): SEHNR, FQNEAQ (reference sequence). This CDR3 has 13 residues. The ends were cut back, 0 bases at V and 6 bases at J, with 9 bases in the middle. The CDR3 region is CASSLAVASEQYF. The CDR3 region has the DNA TGTGCCAGCAGCTTAGCTGTAGCTTCCGAGCAGTACTTC.

CDR3 residues: CASSQGPRAYYNEQFF. The CDR3 DNA sequence: TGTGCCAGCAGCCAGGGTCCCAGGGCCTATTACAATGAGCAGTTCTTC. The V call is TRBV7-2, the J call TRBJ2-1; D is possibly TRBD1 (5 bases). This CDR3 contains 16 residues. The germline CDR1 and CDR2 sequences are SGHTA and FQGNSA. The ends were cut back, 5 bases at V and 4 bases at J, with 18 bases in the middle.

J is TRBJ2-1 and V is TRBV6-1, with D possibly being TRBD2 (6 bases). V lost 1 base and J 9 bases, leaving 10 bases between the germline ends. Per the germline V gene, CDR1 is MNHNS and CDR2 is SASEGT. CDR3 length: 13 residues. DNA for the CDR3: TGTGCCAGCAGTGAAGTCGGGGGTGGTGAGCAGTTCTTC. Translation: CASSEVGGGEQFF.

V and J are TRBV14 and TRBJ1-1; 8 nucleotides match TRBD1. The V gene end was trimmed by 4 bases and the J gene end by 3 bases; junction bases not matched to a gene: 7. Germline assignment: CDR1 SGHDN and CDR2 FVKESK. The CDR3 is 15 amino acids. The CDR3 is CASSPRTGWDTEAFF. In nucleotides, the CDR3 is TGTGCCAGCAGCCCCCGGACAGGGTGGGACACTGAAGCTTTCTTT.

Here the CDR3 reads CASSEGLGQPQHF. The CDR3 DNA is TGCGCCAGCAGTGAGGGCCTGGGACAGCCCCAGCATTTT. The chain is built from TRBV10-2 and TRBJ1-5, with D unresolved. The germline V gene encodes CDR1 WSHSY and CDR2 SAAADI. This CDR3 is built from 13 residues. V was pared by 2 bases and J by 7 bases, with 9 bases between.

The chain carries TRBV7-9 and TRBJ2-1; possible D gene TRBD1, 6 bases. The V end lost 1 base, the J end lost 15 bases, and 13 bases lay between the germline ends. Germline assignment: CDR1 SEHNR and CDR2 FQNEAQ (reference sequence). The CDR3 length is 12 residues. The CDR3: CASSLELQGLFF. For the CDR3, the DNA is TGTGCCAGCAGCTTAGAGTTACAGGGCCTGTTCTTC.

This chain joins TRBV6-5 and TRBJ1-2; D perhaps matches TRBD1 (6 bases). CDR3 length: 15 amino acids. Trimming stripped 0 bases from V and 7 bases from J, with 15 bases between. The germline V gene encodes CDR1 MNHEY and CDR2 SVGAGI. CDR3 protein: CASSYSLGGAFGYTF. The CDR3 DNA reads TGTGCCAGCAGTTACTCGCTCGGGGGGGCCTTTGGCTACACCTTC.

The chain employs TRBV7-8 and TRBJ2-7; TRBD2 matches 7 bases. This CDR3 has 16 amino acids. The J segment lost 7 bases and the V segment lost 6 bases, leaving 18 bases of the junction unmatched. The germline CDR1 and CDR2 sequences are SGHVS and FQNEAQ. CDR3 DNA sequence: TGTGCCAGCAGTCCGCTCTCTTCAGGGTTGGGGGGGGAGCAGTACTTC. Translating gives CASSPLSSGLGGEQYF.